The clone carrying this T cell receptor (beta chain) showed up just a few times. Seattle participants joined during active infection and were tracked over time. Repertoires were generated with immunoSEQ multiplex PCR, while TCRdb's copy carries only in-frame clones and drops some. The repertoire has around 310,000 clones, about 90% of them found once; the top ten carry about 1%. The data were obtained in a study of blood T cell repertoires in COVID-19. Trimming pared 8 bases from V and 0 bases from J, leaving 7 bases between. Germline CDR1 LNHDA, CDR2 SQIVND (reference sequence). CDR3 length equals 12 residues.

This sequence joins TRBV19 and TRBJ1-1; D is uncertain. Sequencing was done on a sample of peripheral blood. This sequence originates from a woman between 40 and 55 years old with COVID-19, enrolled during active disease. CDR3 in DNA: TGTGCCAGTGGGGAGTTGAACACTGAAGCTTTCTTT. It codes for CASGELNTEAFF.